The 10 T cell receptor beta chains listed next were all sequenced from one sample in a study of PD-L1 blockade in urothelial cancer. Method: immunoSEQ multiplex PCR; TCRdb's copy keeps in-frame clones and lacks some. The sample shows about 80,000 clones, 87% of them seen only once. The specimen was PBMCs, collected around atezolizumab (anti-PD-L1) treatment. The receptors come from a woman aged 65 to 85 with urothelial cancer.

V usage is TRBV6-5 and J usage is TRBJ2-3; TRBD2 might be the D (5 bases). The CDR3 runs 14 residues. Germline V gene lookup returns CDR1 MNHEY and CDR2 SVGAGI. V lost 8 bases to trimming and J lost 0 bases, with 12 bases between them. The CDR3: CASQEAGSTDTQYF. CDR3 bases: TGTGCCAGCCAGGAGGCAGGCAGCACAGATACGCAGTATTTT.

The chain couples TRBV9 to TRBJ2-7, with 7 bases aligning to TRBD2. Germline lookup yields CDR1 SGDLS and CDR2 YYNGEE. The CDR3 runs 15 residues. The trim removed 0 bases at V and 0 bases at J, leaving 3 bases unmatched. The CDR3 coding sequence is TGTGCCAGCAGCGTAGGGGGGGGAACCTCCTACGAGCAGTACTTC. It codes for CASSVGGGTSYEQYF.

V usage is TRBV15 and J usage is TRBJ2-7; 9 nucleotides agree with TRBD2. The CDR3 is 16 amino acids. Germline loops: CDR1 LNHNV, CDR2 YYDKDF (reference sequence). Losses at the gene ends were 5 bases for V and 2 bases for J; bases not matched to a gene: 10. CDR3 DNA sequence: TGTGCCACCAGCGCCGCTACCTTAGCGGGGGCCTACGAGCAGTACTTC. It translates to CATSAATLAGAYEQYF.

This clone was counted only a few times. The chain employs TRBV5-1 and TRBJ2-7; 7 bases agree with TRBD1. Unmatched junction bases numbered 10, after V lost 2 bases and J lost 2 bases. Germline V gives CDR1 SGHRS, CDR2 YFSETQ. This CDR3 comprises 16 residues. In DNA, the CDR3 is TGCGCCAGCAGCTTTACTCCGGGACAGCAAACCTACGAGCAGTACTTC. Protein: CASSFTPGQQTYEQYF.

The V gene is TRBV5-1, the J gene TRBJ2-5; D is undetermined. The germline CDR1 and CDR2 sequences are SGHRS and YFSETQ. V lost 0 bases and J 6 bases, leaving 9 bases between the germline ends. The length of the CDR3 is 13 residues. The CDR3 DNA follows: TGCGCCAGCAGCTTGGAAGTAGTACAGACCCAGTACTTC. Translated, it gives CASSLEVVQTQYF. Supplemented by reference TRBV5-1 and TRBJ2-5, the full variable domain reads KAGVTQTPRYLIKTRGQQVTLSCSPISGHRSVSWYQQTPGQGLQFLFEYFSETQRNKGNFPGRFSGRQFSNSRSEMNVSTLELGDSALYLCASSLEVVQTQYFGPGTRLLVL.

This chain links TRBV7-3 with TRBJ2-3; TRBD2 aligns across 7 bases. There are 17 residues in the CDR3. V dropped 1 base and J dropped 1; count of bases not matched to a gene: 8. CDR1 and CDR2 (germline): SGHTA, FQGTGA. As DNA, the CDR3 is TGTGCCAGCAGCTTAATTGGTCGGAGCGGGGGCACAGATACGCAGTATTTT. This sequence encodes CASSLIGRSGGTDTQYF.

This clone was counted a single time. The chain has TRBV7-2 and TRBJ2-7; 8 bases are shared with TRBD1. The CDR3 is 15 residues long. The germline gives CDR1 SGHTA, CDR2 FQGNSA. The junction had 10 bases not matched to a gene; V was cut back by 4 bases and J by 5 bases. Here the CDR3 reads CASSSSRTGSDEQYF. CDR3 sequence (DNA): TGTGCCAGCAGCTCTAGCCGGACAGGGTCGGACGAGCAGTACTTC. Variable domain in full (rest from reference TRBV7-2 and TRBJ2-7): GAGVSQSPSNKVTEKGKDVELRCDPISGHTALYWYRQSLGQGLEFLIYFQGNSAPDKSGLPSDRFSAERTGGSVSTLTIQRTQQEDSAVYLCASSSSRTGSDEQYFGPGTRLTVT.

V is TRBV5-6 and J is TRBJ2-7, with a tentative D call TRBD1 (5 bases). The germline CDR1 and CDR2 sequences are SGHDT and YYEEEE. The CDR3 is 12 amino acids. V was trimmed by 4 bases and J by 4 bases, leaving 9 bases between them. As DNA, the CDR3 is TGTGCCAGCAGCAACCAGGGTTACGAGCAGTACTTC. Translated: CASSNQGYEQYF.

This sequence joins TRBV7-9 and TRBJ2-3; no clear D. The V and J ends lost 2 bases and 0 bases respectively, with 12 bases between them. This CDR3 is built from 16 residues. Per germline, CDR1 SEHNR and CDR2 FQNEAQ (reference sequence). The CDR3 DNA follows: TGTGCCAGCAGCTTATCTTCCAGTATTAGCACAGATACGCAGTATTTT. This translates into CASSLSSSISTDTQYF.

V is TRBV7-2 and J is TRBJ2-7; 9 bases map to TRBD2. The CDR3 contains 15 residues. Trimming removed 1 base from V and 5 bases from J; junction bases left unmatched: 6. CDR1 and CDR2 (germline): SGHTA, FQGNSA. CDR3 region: CASSLEGGGENEQYF. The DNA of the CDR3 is TGTGCCAGCAGCTTAGAAGGCGGGGGGGAAAACGAGCAGTACTTC. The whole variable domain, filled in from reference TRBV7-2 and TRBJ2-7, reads GAGVSQSPSNKVTEKGKDVELRCDPISGHTALYWYRQSLGQGLEFLIYFQGNSAPDKSGLPSDRFSAERTGGSVSTLTIQRTQQEDSAVYLCASSLEGGGENEQYFGPGTRLTVT.